The 18 T cell receptor beta chains presented below share a single source sample, sequenced in a study of CD8+CD57+ T cells in acquired aplastic anemia. Genomic DNA provided the template from which TCR beta VDJ and CDR3 profiles were obtained. TCRdb re-analysed the reads in MiXCR, keeping a single row per CDR3 protein. The repertoire has 450,000 to 600,000 distinct CDR3 sequences, roughly 34% of them found once; the top ten carry less than 0.85%. All sequencing subjects had displayed CD8+CD57+ cell expansion on flow cytometry. The sample comprised sorted CD4+, CD8+, or CD8+CD57+ T cells (not recorded which) from PBMCs. Every receptor here comes from a human donor with aplastic anemia.

The chain employs TRBV5-1 and TRBJ1-5; the D is unclear. This CDR3 has 15 amino acids. CDR1 and CDR2 from the germline V gene are SGHRS and YFSETQ. Trimming cost V 4 bases and J 0 bases, with 11 bases left between them. The DNA for the CDR3 is TGCGCCAGCAGCCCGGACGGGAGTAGCAATCAGCCCCAGCATTTT. It encodes CASSPDGSSNQPQHF.

About this clonotype: Given the absence of the conserved phenylalanine or tryptophan at the CDR3 end, a read error is likely. V gene TRBV20-1 combines with J gene TRBJ2-7; 11 nucleotides line up with TRBD2. The length of the CDR3 is 13 residues. V trimming: 7 bases; J trimming: 6 bases; junction bases outside the gene matches: 8. CDR1 DFQATT and CDR2 SNEGSKA come from the germline V gene (reference sequence). CDR3 region: CSVRGLAVGEQYY. In nucleotides, the CDR3 is TGCAGTGTCCGGGGACTAGCGGTTGGCGAGCAGTACTAC.

This clonotype has at least ten counts. The chain couples TRBV29-1 to TRBJ1-4; TRBD1 matches 7 bases. V shed 7 bases and J 7 bases; nucleotides not matched to a gene: 9. From germline, CDR1 is SQVTM and CDR2 ANQGSEA. The CDR3 is made up of 13 amino acids. The CDR3 DNA reads as TGCAGCGCTGTATGGGACAGCGCTGAAAAACTGTTTTTT. Amino acid sequence: CSAVWDSAEKLFF.

This clonotype was detected ten times or more. In nucleotides, the CDR3 is TGTGCCAGTGGGGACAACTCTGGAAACACCATATATTTT. Encoded protein: CASGDNSGNTIYF. The V call is TRBV2, the J call TRBJ1-3, with D possibly matching TRBD1 (6 bases). Germline V gene lookup returns CDR1 SNHLY and CDR2 FYNNEI. The CDR3 contains 13 residues. V lost 9 bases and J lost 0, with 9 bases in between.

The rearrangement uses TRBV20-1 and TRBJ1-1; TRBD1 agrees at 12 bases. Germline trimming cut 2 bases from V and 11 bases from J; bases unmatched to any gene: 6. The germline CDR1 and CDR2 sequences are DFQATT and SNEGSKA (reference sequence). This CDR3 has 13 residues. CDR3 sequence: CSARITGTGGAFF. The CDR3 DNA is TGCAGTGCTAGAATTACCGGGACAGGGGGCGCTTTCTTT.

In its sample, this clonotype was seen a few times. This sequence joins TRBV11-2 and TRBJ1-1; D is uncertain. Germline loops: CDR1 SGHAT, CDR2 FQNNGV. The CDR3 has 15 residues. Trimming shortened V by 2 bases and J by 3 bases, and 13 bases separated the two germline ends. The CDR3 DNA sequence: TGTGCCAGCAGCTTACGCTGGGTCGATGACACTGAAGCTTTCTTT. Amino acids: CASSLRWVDDTEAFF.

In DNA, the CDR3 is TGTGCCAGCAGTTCACCACCCGACTCAGCCTACGAGCAGTACTTC. Its protein product is CASSSPPDSAYEQYF. The chain recombines TRBV6-2 or TRBV6-3 with TRBJ2-7; no reliable D call. V gave up 4 bases and J gave up 2 bases, with 15 bases separating them. Per germline, CDR1 MNHEY and CDR2 SVGEGT. This CDR3 comprises 15 residues.

V and J are TRBV7-3 and TRBJ2-1; TRBD2 matches at 8 bases. V dropped 0 bases and J dropped 10; count of bases not matched to a gene: 8. Germline V CDR1 and CDR2: SGHTA, FQGTGA. This CDR3 region has 15 residues. DNA for the CDR3: TGTGCCAGCAGCTTAACACGGGATAGCGGGAAAGAGCAGTTCTTC. It translates to CASSLTRDSGKEQFF.

The genes are TRBV5-1 and TRBJ1-6; D gene uncertain. Per the germline V gene, CDR1 is SGHRS and CDR2 is YFSETQ. Trimming shortened V by 4 bases and J by 0 bases, and 11 bases separated the two germline ends. This CDR3 comprises 16 residues. In nucleotides, the CDR3 is TGCGCCAGCAGCCGCACCCAGAGCTCCTATAATTCACCCCTCCACTTT. Translated, it gives CASSRTQSSYNSPLHF.

This clonotype was seen many times. CDR3 coding DNA: TGCAGATTGGACAGGGATGGCCACGAGCAGTACTTC. This codes for CRLDRDGHEQYF. V usage is TRBV20-1 and J usage is TRBJ2-7; 8 nucleotides line up with TRBD1. This CDR3 is 12 amino acids long. Germline CDR1 and CDR2: DFQATT and SNEGSKA (reference sequence).

This clonotype was recorded at least ten times. The chain carries TRBV14 and TRBJ2-5, with 12 bases aligning to TRBD1. This CDR3 has 13 amino acids. With 10 bases clipped from V and 5 bases from J, the junction kept 5 bases outside the gene matches. Per germline, CDR1 SGHDN and CDR2 FVKESK. DNA for the CDR3: TGTGCCAAGGGGACAGGGGGCGCCGAGACCCAGTACTTC. It encodes CAKGTGGAETQYF.

Many counts were recorded for this clonotype. This sequence joins TRBV19 and TRBJ1-2; a possible D gene is TRBD1 (5 bases). Germline V CDR1 and CDR2: LNHDA, SQIVND (reference sequence). The length of the CDR3 is 13 residues. V shed 5 bases and J shed 5 bases, with 12 bases lying between them. CDR3 amino acids: CASSSQDPYGYTF. The CDR3 region has the DNA TGTGCCAGTAGTTCACAGGACCCTTATGGCTACACCTTC. The full variable domain, its missing parts supplied by reference TRBV19 and TRBJ1-2, is DGGITQSPKYLFRKEGQNVTLSCEQNLNHDAMYWYRQDPGQGLRLIYYSQIVNDFQKGDIAEGYSVSREKKESFPLTVTSAQKNPTAFYLCASSSQDPYGYTFGSGTRLTVV.

This clonotype was seen repeatedly, ten times or more. The CDR3 region has the DNA TGCAGCGTTGGGGGTCATGGGGACACTGAAGCTTTCTTT. This codes for CSVGGHGDTEAFF. The chain combines TRBV29-1 with TRBJ1-1; D not certain. Germline V lookup: CDR1 SQVTM, CDR2 ANQGSEA. Trimming took 4 bases from V and 3 from J, leaving 12 bases between them. This CDR3 is 13 amino acids long.

This clonotype was detected only a few times. At one end, the junction sequence differs from germline, possibly due to a read error. The chain joins TRBV6-1 to TRBJ1-5; D is unresolved. The CDR3 is made up of 16 amino acids. CDR1 and CDR2 (germline): MNHNS, SASEGT. CDR3 protein: CAGSPRTVLGNQPQHF. The CDR3 nucleotides are TGTGCCGGCAGTCCTAGGACGGTCTTGGGCAATCAGCCCCAGCATTTT.

The gene calls are TRBV9 and TRBJ2-7; D may be TRBD1 (7 bases). The length of the CDR3 is 17 residues. V was pared by 0 bases and J by 7 bases, with 23 bases between. Germline V gene sequence: CDR1 SGDLS, CDR2 YYNGEE. CDR3 nucleotide sequence: TGTGCCAGCAGCGTAGAAGATTCGCGGGACAGAGTGGGGGAGCAGTACTTC. It translates to CASSVEDSRDRVGEQYF.

This rearrangement joins TRBV5-1 to TRBJ2-7; the match to TRBD1 covers 12 bases. V was pared by 6 bases and J by 5 bases, with 6 bases of the junction left unmatched. In germline, CDR1 is SGHRS, CDR2 YFSETQ. The CDR3 contains 14 residues. DNA of the CDR3: TGCGCCAGCACCGGGACAGGGGGCCCCCACGAGCAGTACTTC. Its protein product is CASTGTGGPHEQYF.

There are many counts of this clonotype. The gene calls are TRBV7-9 and TRBJ1-6; tentative D call: TRBD1 (5 bases). Germline V gene sequence: CDR1 SEHNR, CDR2 FQNEAQ (reference sequence). The V end lost 6 bases, the J end lost 5 bases, and 17 bases lay between the germline ends. CDR3 length: 16 residues. The CDR3: CASRTSSQGDNSPLHF. DNA of the CDR3: TGTGCCAGCAGAACATCGTCCCAGGGTGATAATTCACCCCTCCACTTT.

The gene calls are TRBV7-2 and TRBJ2-7; maybe TRBD1 (5 bases). CDR1 is SGHTA, CDR2 FQGNSA, per germline. The CDR3 spans 11 residues. Trimming took off 7 bases at V and 5 bases at J, with 9 bases between the two ends. CDR3 DNA sequence: TGTGCCAGCACCAGGGAACACGAGCAGTACTTC. Translation: CASTREHEQYF.